This T cell receptor beta chain was retrieved from a study of blood T cell repertoires in COVID-19. While infection was still active, Seattle patients were enrolled and then followed longitudinally. Sequencing used immunoSEQ multiplex PCR; TCRdb keeps in-frame clones, though not all of them. The table records 250,000 or so clones, nearly 90% of them present only once. Trimming took off 8 bases at V and 1 base at J, with 14 bases between the two ends. Germline CDR1 reads SNHLY; CDR2 reads FYNNEI. The CDR3 has 14 residues. The sample comprised peripheral blood. This chain links TRBV2 with TRBJ1-1; tentative D call: TRBD1 (6 bases). This sequence originates from a woman aged 55-69 years with COVID-19, enrolled during active disease. CDR3 region: CASFPDRTNTEAFF. The CDR3 DNA sequence: TGTGCCAGCTTTCCAGACAGGACGAACACTGAAGCTTTCTTT.